This TCR beta chain was identified in a study of cytomegalovirus exposure and HLA in healthy donors. Study in general: Drawn from HLA-typed donors, 83 million or so unique TCRs were held in an early data release. General study findings and limits: CMV antigen specificity of a few CMV-associated chains was confirmed in vitro.

In this sample, this clone turned up a few times. Its antigen is not known. 60 Vbeta and 13 Jbeta primers were used in PCR. Some clones are missing from TCRdb's copy, which holds only in-frame ones; the method was immunoSEQ multiplex PCR. Of 110,000 to 150,000 clones in the sample, roughly 71% are singletons; the top ten hold 7%. This CDR3 is built from 13 residues. Germline-derived CDR1 and CDR2 are MNHNY and SVGAGI (reference sequence). V gave up 0 bases and J gave up 9 bases, with 9 bases separating them. Sequencing was done on a sample of PBMCs. This chain connects TRBV6-6 to TRBJ1-5; D uncertain. This receptor was taken from a man aged 25-40 years in good health and CMV-seronegative. In nucleotides, the CDR3 is TGTGCCAGCAGTTACTCAGGAGTCGGGCCCCAGCATTTT. Amino acid sequence: CASSYSGVGPQHF.